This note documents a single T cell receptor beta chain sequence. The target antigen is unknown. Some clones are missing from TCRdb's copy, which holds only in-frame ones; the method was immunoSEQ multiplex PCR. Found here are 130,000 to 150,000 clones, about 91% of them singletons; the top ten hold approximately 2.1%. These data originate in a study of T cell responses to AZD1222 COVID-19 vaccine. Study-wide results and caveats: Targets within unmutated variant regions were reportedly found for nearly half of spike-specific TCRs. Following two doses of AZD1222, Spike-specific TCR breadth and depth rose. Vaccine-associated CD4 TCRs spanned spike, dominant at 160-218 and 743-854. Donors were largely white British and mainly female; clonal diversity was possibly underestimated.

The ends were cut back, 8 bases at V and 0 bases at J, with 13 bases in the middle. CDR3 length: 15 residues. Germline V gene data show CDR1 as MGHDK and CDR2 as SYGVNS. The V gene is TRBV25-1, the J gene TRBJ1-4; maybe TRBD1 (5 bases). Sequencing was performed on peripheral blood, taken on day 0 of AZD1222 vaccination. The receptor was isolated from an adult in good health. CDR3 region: CASARRGATNEKLFF. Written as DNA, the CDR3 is TGTGCCAGCGCTCGTCGGGGGGCAACTAATGAAAAACTGTTTTTT.